This T cell receptor beta chain was found in a study of beta chain features in type 1 diabetes. Reverse transcribing all isolated RNA meant expressed TCRB transcripts were sequenced. Repertoires were generated with immunoSEQ multiplex PCR, while TCRdb's copy carries only in-frame clones and drops some. The sample holds 900,000 or so clones, 17% seen once. The germline V gene has CDR1 SGHDT and CDR2 YYEEEE. The CDR3 contains 16 residues. The V end lost 4 bases, the J end lost 1 base, and 18 bases lay between the germline ends. The chain joins TRBV5-6 to TRBJ2-7, with D perhaps matching TRBD1 or TRBD2 (5 bases each). This sequence was found in a woman between 18 and 30 years old in good health. Specimen: naive CD4+ T cells from blood. This CDR3 reads CASSRTDSGLSYEQYF. The CDR3 bases are TGTGCCAGCAGCCGAACAGACAGCGGTTTGTCCTACGAGCAGTACTTC. Based on the CDR3 plus reference TRBV5-6 and TRBJ2-7, the full variable domain is DAGVTQSPTHLIKTRGQQVTLRCSPKSGHDTVSWYQQALGQGPQFIFQYYEEEERQRGNFPDRFSGHQFPNYSSELNVNALLLGDSALYLCASSRTDSGLSYEQYFGPGTRLTVT.